Following are 18 T cell receptor beta chains from one sample sequenced in a study of cytomegalovirus exposure and HLA in healthy donors. Primers: 60 Vbeta forward and 13 Jbeta reverse. Data came from immunoSEQ multiplex PCR; TCRdb stores just in-frame clones and leaves some out. The sample lists fewer than 200,000 clones; 76% were seen once. Sequences were obtained from PBMCs. All receptors derive from a female donor in good health and CMV-seronegative.

This chain links TRBV7-7 with TRBJ1-5; 9 positions match TRBD1. V lost 5 bases, J lost 0 bases, and 14 bases stayed unmatched. CDR1 SSHAT and CDR2 FNYEAQ come from the germline V gene (reference sequence). The CDR3 sequence is 19 residues long. CDR3 residues: CASSKTAGTGLYSNQPQHF. The CDR3 DNA reads TGTGCCAGCAGCAAAACCGCCGGGACAGGGCTCTATAGCAATCAGCCCCAGCATTTT.

The CDR3 spells CASSLGSSSYNEQFF. In DNA, the CDR3 is TGTGCCAGCAGCCTAGGGTCGAGCTCCTACAATGAGCAGTTCTTC. The rearrangement links TRBV9 to TRBJ2-1; no definite D call. There are 15 residues in the CDR3. V lost 4 bases to trimming and J lost 0 bases, with 11 bases between them. Germline CDR1 reads SGDLS; CDR2 reads YYNGEE.

CDR3 in amino acids: CASSGLTNTGELFF. The CDR3 DNA reads as TGTGCCAGTAGTGGGCTAACGAACACCGGGGAGCTGTTTTTT. The chain carries TRBV19 and TRBJ2-2; no firm D call. The germline V and J ends were trimmed by 5 bases and 0 bases, with 7 bases remaining between them. Germline assignment: CDR1 LNHDA and CDR2 SQIVND (reference sequence). This CDR3 region has 14 residues.

The chain employs TRBV5-4 and TRBJ2-1, with D possibly matching TRBD1 (6 bases). V was clipped by 6 bases and J by 2 bases, with 15 bases between them. CDR1 is SGHNT and CDR2 is YYREEE in the germline V gene (reference sequence). There are 15 residues in the CDR3. In nucleotides, the CDR3 is TGTGCCAGCAACCCAAGAGGGGGTACCTACAATGAGCAGTTCTTC. It encodes CASNPRGGTYNEQFF.

V is TRBV28 and J is TRBJ1-2; TRBD1 aligns across 8 bases. CDR1 and CDR2 from the germline V gene are MDHEN and SYDVKM. The CDR3 sequence is 12 residues long. Trimming removed 6 bases from V and 4 bases from J; junction bases left unmatched: 1. CDR3 region: CASSGQGYGYTF. The CDR3 nucleotides are TGTGCCAGCAGCGGACAGGGCTATGGCTACACCTTC.

The chain links TRBV30 to TRBJ1-1, with a possible D match to TRBD1 (5 bases). This CDR3 spans 15 amino acids. The germline V gene has CDR1 GTSNPN and CDR2 SVGIG (reference sequence). V was trimmed by 0 bases and J by 3 bases, leaving 14 bases between them. CDR3: CAWSVRALRHTEAFF. The DNA of the CDR3 is TGTGCCTGGAGTGTCAGGGCCCTTAGGCACACTGAAGCTTTCTTT.

In the case of this clone: One end of the junction varies from germline; a read error may be responsible. CDR3 DNA: TGTGCCAGCAGTGGACTAGCGGGAGTATCTGGGGCCAACGGCCTGACTTTC. This encodes CASSGLAGVSGANGLTF. This sequence joins TRBV27 and TRBJ2-6; TRBD2 matches 13 bases. The CDR3 is 17 amino acids. Germline V gene lookup returns CDR1 MNHEY and CDR2 SMNVEV (reference sequence).

The genes are TRBV4-3 and TRBJ2-5, with D tentatively TRBD1 (5 bases). The V gene's germline CDR1 is LGHNA and CDR2 YSLEER. The CDR3 spans 14 residues. Trimming cost V 1 base and J 4 bases, with 10 bases left between them. The CDR3 spells CASSQGGNGETQYF. In nucleotides, the CDR3 is TGCGCCAGCAGCCAAGGGGGCAACGGAGAGACCCAGTACTTC.

The gene calls are TRBV5-1 and TRBJ2-3; 7 nucleotides match TRBD2. The length of the CDR3 is 15 residues. CDR1 is SGHRS and CDR2 is YFSETQ in the germline V gene. V was clipped by 4 bases and J by 2 bases; unmatched bases: 7. As DNA, the CDR3 is TGCGCCAGCAGCCTGGACCGGGACTACACAGATACGCAGTATTTT. This translates into CASSLDRDYTDTQYF.

The chain uses TRBV4-3 and TRBJ2-1; TRBD2 matches at 11 bases. V gave up 4 bases and J gave up 5 bases; unmatched junction bases: 10. CDR3 length: 17 residues. The germline CDR1 and CDR2 sequences are LGHNA and YSLEER. CDR3 nucleotide sequence: TGCGCCAGCAGCCTCCTGCTAGCGGGAGGACGCCACAATGAGCAGTTCTTC. Its translation is CASSLLLAGGRHNEQFF.

J is TRBJ2-2 and V is TRBV5-8; D might be TRBD2 (6 bases). This CDR3 has 14 amino acids. V lost 4 bases and J lost 7, with 14 bases in between. Germline assignment: CDR1 SGHTS and CDR2 YDEGEE. DNA for the CDR3: TGTGCCAGCAGCGGGGGGTCGGGGATCGGGGAGCTGTTTTTT. It is translated as CASSGGSGIGELFF.

The chain uses TRBV28 and TRBJ2-7, with D maybe TRBD1 (5 bases). The CDR3 covers 16 residues. Trimming took 5 bases from V and 0 from J, leaving 17 bases between them. The germline V gene encodes CDR1 MDHEN and CDR2 SYDVKM. The CDR3 region has the DNA TGTGCCAGCAGTCCTCCAGGACACCGGAGCTCCTACGAGCAGTACTTC. It is translated as CASSPPGHRSSYEQYF.

The chain uses TRBV4-2 and TRBJ2-1; 14 nucleotides agree with TRBD2. V lost 0 bases, J lost 1 base, and 5 bases stayed unmatched. Germline CDR1 reads LGHNA; CDR2 reads YNFKEQ. CDR3 size: 19 residues. The CDR3: CASSQDRLAGGKSYNEQFF. The CDR3, as DNA: TGTGCCAGCAGCCAAGATCGACTAGCGGGAGGGAAGTCCTACAATGAGCAGTTCTTC.

V and J are TRBV19 and TRBJ1-3, with TRBD1 matching 10 bases. Germline trimming cut 9 bases from V and 4 bases from J; bases unmatched to any gene: 9. The CDR3 length is 15 residues. Looked up from germline, CDR1 is LNHDA and CDR2 is SQIVND (reference sequence). In DNA form, the CDR3 reads TGTGCCAGCACCCGGGACAGGGGTTTCGGAAACACCATATATTTT. Its protein product is CASTRDRGFGNTIYF.

The chain carries TRBV29-1 and TRBJ2-7, with 11 bases identical to TRBD2. The germline V gene encodes CDR1 SQVTM and CDR2 ANQGSEA. With V trimmed by 3 bases and J by 6 bases, 4 bases remained unmatched. The length of the CDR3 is 13 residues. This chain's CDR3 is CSVETSGIGEQYF. The CDR3 bases are TGCAGCGTTGAGACTAGCGGGATAGGCGAGCAGTACTTC.

The chain has TRBV28 and TRBJ2-2, with 7 nucleotides matching TRBD1. With 9 bases clipped from V and 8 bases from J, the junction kept 12 bases outside the gene matches. The CDR3 sequence is 14 residues long. CDR1 is MDHEN and CDR2 is SYDVKM in the germline V gene. CDR3 in amino acids: CASTPGQHSGELFF. For the CDR3, the DNA is TGTGCCAGTACGCCGGGACAGCATTCGGGGGAGCTGTTTTTT.

This chain links TRBV30 with TRBJ1-2; no clear D. The V gene lost 2 bases and the J gene lost 8 bases, with 15 bases spanning the gap. The CDR3 loop spans 13 amino acids. Germline V gives CDR1 GTSNPN, CDR2 SVGIG (reference sequence). The chain's CDR3 is CAWSRQRSGGYTF. CDR3 DNA: TGTGCCTGGAGTCGCCAACGTTCCGGGGGCTACACCTTC. The full variable domain, rest sourced from reference TRBV30 and TRBJ1-2, is SQTIHQWPATLVQPVGSPLSLECTVEGTSNPNLYWYRQAAGRGLQLLFYSVGIGQISSEVPQNLSASRPQDRQFILSSKKLLLSDSGFYLCAWSRQRSGGYTFGSGTRLTVV.

This clone showed up just a few times. The chain has TRBV7-7 and TRBJ2-5; TRBD2 might be the D (6 bases). With 4 bases removed from V and 7 bases from J, the gap between germline ends came to 19 bases. The CDR3 runs to 15 residues. Per the germline V gene, CDR1 is SSHAT and CDR2 is FNYEAQ (reference sequence). CDR3 amino acids: CASSYTRDPKGTQYF. In DNA, the CDR3 is TGTGCCAGCAGCTATACGCGGGATCCTAAGGGGACCCAGTACTTC.